Presented here are 23 T cell receptor beta chains from one specimen sequenced in a study of blood T cells in healthy people across ages. PCR was performed a second time for roughly 7 to 11 cycles using a sample-barcoded 5' primer and a J-beta primer mix. TCRdb redid the calling of the 5' RACE reads with MiXCR, one entry per CDR3 protein. Here the sample spans 1.5 million to 2 million distinct CDR3 sequences, 49% being singletons. Source material: blood. These receptors came from a woman aged 40-49 years in good health.

The chain is built from TRBV5-6 and TRBJ1-2, with TRBD1 identical over 9 bases. Germline V lookup: CDR1 SGHDT, CDR2 YYEEEE. With V trimmed by 5 bases and J by 6 bases, 8 bases remained unmatched. CDR3 length equals 14 residues. For the CDR3, the DNA is TGTGCCAGCAGGAGGGGACAGGGTCTACATGGCTACACCTTC. Translating it yields CASRRGQGLHGYTF.

V and J are TRBV28 and TRBJ1-4; D is unresolved. With 6 bases removed from V and 3 bases from J, the gap between germline ends came to 11 bases. The germline CDR1 and CDR2 sequences are MDHEN and SYDVKM. The CDR3 covers 14 residues. CDR3 amino acids: CASRATVANEKLFF. CDR3 sequence (DNA): TGTGCCAGCAGAGCGACGGTAGCTAATGAAAAACTGTTTTTT.

CDR3 sequence reads: CATSRGTETSGKETQYF. The CDR3 DNA follows: TGTGCCACCAGCAGAGGCACCGAGACTAGCGGAAAAGAGACCCAGTACTTC. This chain uses TRBV15 with TRBJ2-5, with 9 positions matching TRBD2. This CDR3 contains 17 residues. Germline values: CDR1 LNHNV, CDR2 YYDKDF (reference sequence). The V segment lost 1 base and the J segment 3 bases; nucleotides outside the gene matches: 9.

The CDR3 DNA is TGCGCCAGCAGCCAACCCCTCAGGGATTATGGCTACACCTTC. Protein: CASSQPLRDYGYTF. This sequence joins TRBV4-1 and TRBJ1-2, with D possibly TRBD1 on 5 matching bases. This CDR3 has 14 residues. The ends were cut back, 2 bases at V and 5 bases at J, with 12 bases in the middle. Germline V gives CDR1 MGHRA, CDR2 YSYEKL.

The genes are TRBV29-1 and TRBJ2-3, with D perhaps matching TRBD2 (5 bases). CDR1 SQVTM and CDR2 ANQGSEA come from the germline V gene. The CDR3 loop spans 12 amino acids. V lost 7 bases and J lost 3, with 11 bases in between. The CDR3 is CSGSDWTDTQYF. The CDR3 bases are TGCAGCGGCTCGGACTGGACAGATACGCAGTATTTT.

This clonotype showed up just a few times. The chain joins TRBV5-1 to TRBJ2-3; D might be TRBD2 (7 bases). The germline V gene has CDR1 SGHRS and CDR2 YFSETQ. Between the trimmed V and J ends, which lost 5 bases and 2 bases, there was a span of 18 bases. The CDR3 sequence is 16 residues long. The CDR3 DNA reads TGCGCCAGCAGTTATATAGGCGGGGGCCTCACAGATACGCAGTATTTT. Residues: CASSYIGGGLTDTQYF.

The chain carries TRBV6-2 or TRBV6-3 and TRBJ2-3; possibly TRBD1 for D (6 bases). V was clipped by 6 bases and J by 10 bases, with 20 bases between them. CDR3 length: 14 residues. CDR1 MNHEY and CDR2 SVGEGT come from the germline V gene. Here the CDR3 DNA reads TGTGCCAGCAGAACCCTGGAACAGGGAATGGCGCAGTATTTT. Residues: CASRTLEQGMAQYF.

The chain combines TRBV6-6 with TRBJ2-2; D is possibly TRBD1 (7 bases). V lost 0 bases and J lost 5, with 16 bases in between. This CDR3 has 17 residues. Per germline, CDR1 MNHNY and CDR2 SVGAGI (reference sequence). In DNA form, the CDR3 reads TGTGCCAGCAGTTACTCGAGAGGCAGGGGGGAAACCGGGGAGCTGTTTTTT. It specifies CASSYSRGRGETGELFF.

The rearrangement uses TRBV20-1 and TRBJ1-2; no firm D call. CDR1 is DFQATT and CDR2 is SNEGSKA in the germline V gene (reference sequence). The V gene lost 8 bases and the J gene lost 7 bases, with 20 bases spanning the gap. This CDR3 region has 13 residues. CDR3 amino acids: CSTDLEDVFGYTF. CDR3 nucleotide sequence: TGCAGTACTGATCTGGAAGATGTTTTTGGCTACACCTTC.

The V call is TRBV5-6, the J call TRBJ2-3, with D perhaps matching TRBD1 (6 bases). V lost 3 bases and J 4 bases, leaving 15 bases between the germline ends. The CDR3 loop spans 15 amino acids. Germline-derived CDR1 and CDR2 are SGHDT and YYEEEE. The CDR3 loop is CASSSHRVRADTQYF. The CDR3 bases are TGTGCCAGCAGCTCCCACAGGGTTAGGGCAGATACGCAGTATTTT.

The V gene is TRBV29-1, the J gene TRBJ1-2, with TRBD1 as a possible D gene (6 bases). The CDR3 consists of 13 residues. Germline CDR1 is SQVTM and CDR2 is ANQGSEA. V lost 4 bases and J 0 bases, leaving 9 bases between the germline ends. The chain's CDR3 is CSVAGTSNYGYTF. The CDR3 nucleotides read TGCAGCGTTGCCGGGACATCTAACTATGGCTACACCTTC.

Turning to this clonotype: The junction departs from germline at one end; a sequencing error may be responsible. The chain links TRBV7-7 to TRBJ2-3; D gene unclear. Per germline, CDR1 SSHAT and CDR2 FNYEAQ (reference sequence). The length of the CDR3 is 13 residues. The CDR3 protein is CASSQTVGDTQYF. CDR3 coding DNA: TGTGCTAGCAGCCAGACTGTAGGAGATACGCAGTATTTT.

The V and J genes are TRBV28 and TRBJ2-5; 7 bases line up with TRBD1. After removal of 8 bases from V and 8 bases from J, the junction contained 11 bases not matched to a gene. Per the germline V gene, CDR1 is MDHEN and CDR2 is SYDVKM. This CDR3 spans 13 amino acids. The CDR3 is CASQGQIPITQYF. CDR3 nucleotides: TGTGCCAGCCAGGGACAGATACCTATTACCCAGTACTTC.

This clonotype occurred a few times. The chain couples TRBV6-1 to TRBJ2-5; D may be TRBD2 (5 bases). The end of the DNA is better explained by TRBJ2-7, so the J call may be wrong. The CDR3 has 14 amino acids. Germline loops: CDR1 MNHNS, CDR2 SASEGT. The CDR3 coding sequence is TGTGCCAGCAGTTCAGCGGAGACGACTGCCGAGCAGTACTTC. Translation gives CASSSAETTAEQYF.

The chain has TRBV2 and TRBJ2-5; D tentatively reads TRBD1 or TRBD2 (6 bases each). CDR1 and CDR2 (germline): SNHLY, FYNNEI. This CDR3 contains 18 residues. V shed 2 bases and J shed 5 bases, with 24 bases lying between them. This CDR3 is CASSEISGVGGFQETQYF. The CDR3 region has the DNA TGTGCCAGCAGTGAAATCTCAGGTGTGGGGGGCTTCCAGGAGACCCAGTACTTC. Full variable domain (outside the CDR3, taken from reference TRBV2 and TRBJ2-5): EPEVTQTPSHQVTQMGQEVILRCVPISNHLYFYWYRQILGQKVEFLVSFYNNEISEKSEIFDDQFSVERPDGSNFTLKIRSTKLEDSAMYFCASSEISGVGGFQETQYFGPGTRLLVL.

Comment on this clonotype: The junction departs from germline at one end; a sequencing error may be responsible. This chain uses TRBV28 with TRBJ2-5, with a possible D match to TRBD1 (6 bases). The CDR3 has 15 residues. Germline V gene data show CDR1 as MDHEN and CDR2 as SYDVKM. The CDR3 nucleotides are TGTGCCAGCAGTTTCGGACAGCGATTTCAAGAGGCCCAGTACTTC. It specifies CASSFGQRFQEAQYF. The full variable domain, completed using reference TRBV28 and TRBJ2-5, is DVKVTQSSRYLVKRTGEKVFLECVQDMDHENMFWYRQDPGLGLRLIYFSYDVKMKEKGDIPEGYSVSREKKERFSLILESASTNQTSMYLCASSFGQRFQEAQYFGPGTRLLVL.

The rearrangement links TRBV6-6 to TRBJ1-4; TRBD1 matches 8 bases. This CDR3 is built from 15 residues. Germline-derived CDR1 and CDR2 are MNHNY and SVGAGI (reference sequence). After removal of 6 bases from V and 5 bases from J, the junction contained 8 bases not matched to a gene. CDR3 amino acids: CASRDRQGRNEKLFF. Here the CDR3 DNA reads TGTGCCAGCAGGGATCGACAGGGGCGGAATGAAAAACTGTTTTTT.

The table lists this clonotype with a count of one. V and J are TRBV5-5 and TRBJ1-5, with TRBD1 as a possible D gene (5 bases). Germline CDR1 SGHKS, CDR2 YYEKEE (reference sequence). Trimming stripped 4 bases from V and 0 bases from J, with 17 bases between. The CDR3 consists of 17 residues. The DNA of the CDR3 is TGTGCCAGCAGCCGACTGGGACGGCATTATAGCAATCAGCCCCAGCATTTT. This translates into CASSRLGRHYSNQPQHF.

The chain employs TRBV5-1 and TRBJ2-5, with 11 bases fitting TRBD2. J gave up 4 bases and V 7 bases, and 9 bases lay outside the gene matches. Germline V gene lookup returns CDR1 SGHRS and CDR2 YFSETQ. The CDR3 runs 15 residues. The CDR3 DNA follows: TGCGCCAGCGGATTAGCGGGGGGGTTTGGAGAGACCCAGTACTTC. Amino acids: CASGLAGGFGETQYF.

This chain connects TRBV4-2 to TRBJ2-1; 13 nucleotides align to TRBD2. This CDR3 has 18 amino acids. The V gene's germline CDR1 is LGHNA and CDR2 YNFKEQ. V shed 0 bases and J 7 bases; nucleotides not matched to a gene: 9. This CDR3 reads CASSQDYRLAGGGNEQFF. The CDR3 DNA reads TGTGCCAGCAGCCAAGATTATCGACTAGCGGGGGGAGGAAATGAGCAGTTCTTC.

The CDR3 bases are TGCAGCGTTGACAGGGGCTTCAGCGAGCAGTACTTC. Residues: CSVDRGFSEQYF. This chain joins TRBV29-1 and TRBJ2-7; D may be TRBD1 (6 bases). V lost 3 bases, J lost 6 bases, and 12 bases lay in between. There are 12 residues in the CDR3. CDR1 is SQVTM, CDR2 ANQGSEA, per germline.

Only a few counts were recorded for this clonotype. J is TRBJ1-5 and V is TRBV14; D is possibly TRBD1 (5 bases). Trimming pared 2 bases from V and 4 bases from J, leaving 9 bases between. The length of the CDR3 is 14 residues. Germline V gene lookup returns CDR1 SGHDN and CDR2 FVKESK. The CDR3 region has the DNA TGTGCCAGCAGCCAACTGGGACCGAATCAGCCCCAGCATTTT. Protein product: CASSQLGPNQPQHF.

This clonotype was detected a few times. This chain links TRBV4-2 with TRBJ2-3; D not certain. Trimming pared 2 bases from V and 3 bases from J, leaving 18 bases between. Per germline, CDR1 LGHNA and CDR2 YNFKEQ. There are 17 residues in the CDR3. The CDR3 DNA sequence: TGTGCCAGCAGCCAAAGAAGGCGGAACTACCCTACAGATACGCAGTATTTT. This gives the protein CASSQRRRNYPTDTQYF.